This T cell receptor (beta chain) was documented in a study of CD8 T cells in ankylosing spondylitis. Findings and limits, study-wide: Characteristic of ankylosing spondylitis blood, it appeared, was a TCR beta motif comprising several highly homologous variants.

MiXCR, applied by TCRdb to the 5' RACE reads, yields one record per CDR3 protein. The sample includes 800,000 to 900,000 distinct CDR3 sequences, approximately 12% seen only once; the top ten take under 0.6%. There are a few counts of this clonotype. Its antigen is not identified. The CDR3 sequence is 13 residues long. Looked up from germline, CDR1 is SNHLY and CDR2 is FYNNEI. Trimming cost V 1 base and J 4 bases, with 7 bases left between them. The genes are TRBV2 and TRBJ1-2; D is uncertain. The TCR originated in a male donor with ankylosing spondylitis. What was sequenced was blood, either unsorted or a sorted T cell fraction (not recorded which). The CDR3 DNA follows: TGTGCCAGCAGTGAAGGAATACGCTATGGCTACACCTTC. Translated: CASSEGIRYGYTF.